This paragraph covers one T cell receptor beta chain sequence. Its antigen has not been determined. Nothing much larger sits one base from this clone, and base qualities are not available. Whole blood was collected in K2EDTA tubes by collaborating institutions according to the institutions' own protocols. For TCRbeta analysis, collaborators shipped samples in one of three forms: frozen whole blood, isolated PBMCs, or DNA extracted from either of those sample types. Trimmed from V: 6 bases; trimmed from J: 1 base; junction bases lacking a gene match: 5. Via the germline V gene, CDR1 is SNHLY and CDR2 FYNNEI. The CDR3 holds 15 amino acids from the cysteine to the phenylalanine. The sequence is cut down to CDR3 DNA, 45 bases in frame from base 1. The data were taken from a study of blood T cell repertoires in COVID-19 (dated by TCRdb to 2020 to 2021). Describing the broader study: Samples covering the acute and convalescent phases of COVID-19 were provided by collaborators in the United States, Italy and Spain. The dataset comprised deeply sampled blood TCRbeta repertoires from subjects exposed to, actively infected with, or recovered from COVID-19. The material from the prospective study consisted of cDNA or gDNA derived from T cells, B-cell-depleted T cells, or PBMCs. The sample metadata nearly always contained a de-identified subject ID, COVID-19 status, age in years and sex. Samples were obtained from the ongoing ImmuneRACE study (first 160 participants) and from 950 to 1,500 subjects provided by 6 global collaborators. Where available, HLA class I and class II types were obtained from metadata supplied by the sample provider rather than from assay-based typing. The repertoires were made available in a free public database intended to serve as a resource for research on the immune response to SARS-CoV-2.

TCRbeta CDR3 regions were amplified from genomic DNA by means of the immunoSEQ Assay, a bias-controlled multiplex PCR. In the source study's methods: The number of nucleated cells in each sample was estimated from the amplification of reference gene primers within the assay. Sequence reads were collapsed and filtered to measure the absolute abundance of every unique TCRbeta CDR3 rearrangement. For each sample, productive Simpson clonality was calculated as the square root of Simpson's diversity index across productive rearrangements. Imported from immuneACCESS, the table was reduced by TCRdb to in-frame sequences with V and J called. These copies leave out some clones; in studies compared against another copy, an unresolved V gene accounts for under half, and the cause of the remainder is not known. V and J calls and clone size are given by that table; D and trimming were obtained from the DNA. This sample gives 150,000 to 200,000 clones in total; approximately 80% of them show up just once. The ten top clones hold approximately 8.6% of the sample.

The investigation overall reported the following: The amount of clinical and demographic metadata varied by source and participant and was provided uncurated.

The sample was peripheral blood. The rearrangement combines TRBV2 with TRBJ2-3, and 9 junctional nucleotides match TRBD2. This receptor was taken from a woman in her forties or fifties with active or convalescent COVID-19. In nucleotides, the sequence is TGTGCCAGCAGAGATTGGACTAGCGGCACAGATACGCAGTATTTT. Its translation reads: CASRDWTSGTDTQYF.